This record looks at one T cell receptor (beta chain) sequence and its context. A single count supports this clone. The target of this receptor is not known. Base qualities are not recorded, but no much larger clone differs from it by a single base. Trimming takes 0 bases from V and 0 bases from J, and the germline ends sit 7 bases apart. The germline V gene specifies LGHNA as CDR1 and YSLEER as CDR2. Its CDR3 holds 15 amino acids, cysteine through phenylalanine. The kept DNA is CDR3 alone, 45 bases in frame from the first base. This entry belongs to a study of cytomegalovirus exposure and HLA in healthy donors (dated by TCRdb to the late 2010s). With regard to the full study: According to an earlier analysis of a few hundred of the donors, about 179 million T cells yielded 117 million unique TCR beta sequences and about 300 Gb of sequence data. Approximately 310 gigabases of sequencing data and around 80 million unique TCR sequences made up an early release that covered fewer than 650 HLA-typed donors. The genetic ancestry cluster associated with self-reported Caucasian donors included 65% to 90% of the roughly 380 genotyped donors. The study aimed to test whether signatures of past pathogen exposure could be identified by cataloging public T cell receptors. The study used immunosequencing to profile the T cell repertoires of 666 subjects and linked those repertoires to cytomegalovirus serostatus. In addition to the first cohort of 666 subjects, a separate validation cohort of 120 different subjects was used. High-throughput TCR immunosequencing, statistical association of individual TCRs with disease status, and machine learning were combined to predict cytomegalovirus infection status. A later analysis re-analyzed previously published TCR beta repertoires from 650 to 800 donors and added high-resolution HLA genotyping to study TCR occurrence patterns. Rather than using new phenotypic data, the later analysis identified candidate immune exposures from TCR beta sequences and from how often those sequences occurred across donors. To decide whether each TCR beta V gene segment behaved as functional or pseudogenic, an earlier analysis of 587 of the donors relied on high-throughput TCR beta sequencing. Donor age, sex, ethnicity and CMV serostatus were compiled together with the repertoire data. A later genetic analysis took genome-wide SNP genotypes for about 60% of the roughly 670 donors and used that subset as a discovery cohort. Every repertoire in the discovery cohort had been generated on one and the same sequencing platform. HLA typing included class I and class II loci at four-digit resolution. The number of donors typed differed by locus, with roughly 629-640 for A, B, C, DRB1 and DQB1, more than 500 for DQA1, approximately 580 for DPA1, and over 400 for DPB1. Several DR-DQ haplotypes were handled as single units for association and clustering because linkage in the cohort was strong. Among some 400 genotyped donors of the cohort, an average of about 220,000 unique TCR beta nucleotide sequences was sequenced per donor, of which approximately 19% were non-productive. General conclusions and limits of the study: Most TCR sequences were observed very rarely across donors, whereas some public TCRs were present in many individuals. The 87-base-pair reads could not distinguish some IMGT-functional V segments, including TRBV6-2 and TRBV6-3, so those segments were excluded. This cohort had only TCR beta chains sequenced, and the lack of alpha or paired-chain data limited which features could be detected. Roughly uniform sequencing depth across donors was assumed in presence/absence analyses, although this assumption may not hold. A further reported finding was that TCR beta sequences accurately predicted the HLA-A and HLA-B alleles for most subjects in the first cohort. In a later analysis, most CMV-associated TCR beta chains were found to appear HLA-restricted, with HLA associations seemingly driven largely by CMV exposure. In the study, some 180 TCR beta chains were listed as associated with cytomegalovirus. In a later analysis, TCR association rates were found to vary across HLA loci, with the most associated TCRs seen for DRB1 alleles and the fewest for HLA-C alleles. In a later genetic analysis, fewer N-insertions in productive TCRs were reported among donors in an Asian-associated ancestry cluster than the roughly 670-donor mean. A cluster of highly shared sequence variants was judged likely to represent a technical artifact of the sequencing pipeline. Broadly in line with IMGT annotations, most TCR beta V segments showed up in productive rearrangements about 87% or about 30% of the time in an earlier analysis of 587 of the donors. The authors suggested that the approach could potentially be generalized to other disease states and immunological phenotypes. In vitro tests confirmed that a few of the cytomegalovirus-associated TCR beta chains recognize cytomegalovirus antigens. CMV serostatus was the only immune exposure information available for the cohort. A later analysis reported that several top co-occurrence clusters appeared linked to parvovirus B19, influenza, CMV and Epstein-Barr virus. A later analysis found that HLA-associated TCR beta chains were more clonally expanded and had lower generation probabilities than equally common non-associated chains. Strong co-occurrence of HLA alleles, especially DR and DQ, made assigning TCR associations to individual alleles difficult. A later genetic analysis associated a missense DCLRE1C variant with V-gene and J-gene trimming of TCR beta chains, and an independent cohort replicated the association. Because HLA typing was missing for some donors at each locus, association tests included only the typed subset. In both the original and validation cohorts, the classifier was reported to diagnose cytomegalovirus status with high specificity and sensitivity. Because counts were too low, about 15 rarely observed V segments, including chromosome 9 orphons, were left out of the earlier analysis of several hundred of the donors. A later analysis associated about 18,000 TCR beta sequences with specific HLA alleles at a false discovery rate of 0.05. Linkage disequilibrium might explain the correlated functional status among segregating V segments, but an unknown experimental factor could not be excluded.

The cohort was made up of approximately 700 healthy bone marrow donors. At the time of sampling, every cohort member was nominally healthy, though immune exposures that went unrecorded were likely present. The donor tested CMV seropositive and was one of the 289 seropositive cohort members. A peripheral blood sample was provided by each donor, and peripheral blood mononuclear cells were used for TCR beta sequencing. Genomic DNA extraction from the blood cell samples was performed with the Qiagen DNeasy Blood Extraction Kit. Libraries were made using the immunoSEQ multiplex PCR assay. For the multiplex PCR, a mixture combining 60 forward primers for TCR Vbeta segments and 13 reverse primers for TCR Jbeta segments was used. The CDR3 region of rearranged TCR beta genes was amplified from genomic DNA with a multiplex PCR assay. The amplified TCR beta libraries were sequenced on the Illumina HiSeq System as 87-base-pair reads. The study's processing was this. In a later analysis, tens of millions of unique TCR beta chains were counted across the 666 repertoires, and about 9.9 million of these chains were shared by at least two donors. Raw reads were error-corrected and collapsed into unique sequences with a nearest-neighbor algorithm that merged closely related sequences to remove PCR and sequencing errors. V, D and J gene segments were assigned by aligning CDR3 sequences to IMGT reference sequences. For a sequence to be retained, a match of at least six nucleotides to both a V gene segment and a J gene segment was required. Rearrangements were classified as productive when the CDR3 lacked stop codons and remained in frame with V and J, and all other rearrangements were classified as non-productive. Following IMGT convention, CDR3 was defined as the stretch from the second conserved V-encoded cysteine up to the conserved J-encoded phenylalanine. In an earlier analysis of around 600 of the donors, sequences lacking an unambiguous match to a single V gene segment were excluded. In an earlier analysis of approximately 560 of the donors, a V segment was called functional when productive rearrangements were above 56.7%, and segregating when the standard deviation between donors exceeded 5%. To diagnose cytomegalovirus status from the catalog of TCR beta chain sequences, a statistical classification framework was built. In a later analysis, TCR nucleotide sequences were compared against IMGT/GENE-DB human TR gene sequences so that V and J genes could be assigned. In a later analysis, CDR3 sequences and most-parsimonious VDJ recombination scenarios were assigned using the TCRdist pipeline. In a later analysis, every TCR beta chain was defined by the combination of its CDR3 amino acid sequence and its V-gene family, and reads without a unique V-gene family were dropped. As a way to deal with suspected cross-contamination and a sequencing artifact, a later analysis dropped under 600 nucleotide sequences that were highly shared and had low generation probability. A later analysis calculated a clonal expansion index for each public chain from normalized within-repertoire ranks of inferred template counts. In a later analysis, generation probabilities were computed using a VDJ recombination model fitted to out-of-frame rearrangements, and the results were checked against IGoR. Hypergeometric tests were used in a later analysis to score TCR-TCR, TCR-HLA and TCR-CMV co-occurrence, with a repertoire-size bias correction applied to the TCR pairs. To estimate false discovery rates, a later analysis permuted the HLA or CMV assignments 20 times. In a later analysis, co-occurring TCRs were grouped using DBSCAN, with TCRdist sequence similarity added in when clustering inside HLA-allele-positive subsets. Repertoires with fewer than 30,000 or more than 120,000 public chains were left out of co-occurrence clustering, as were about 5 repertoires with anomalous nucleotide sharing. Drawn from immuneACCESS, this table holds only the in-frame rearrangements with V and J called that TCRdb kept. Clones are partly lost; checked studies trace under half to an unresolved V gene and leave the rest unexplained. The V and J calls and the clone size are those of that table, but D and trimming were determined from the DNA. The sample includes 100,000 to 150,000 clones, with approximately 78% observed a single time. Of the sample, roughly 11% falls within the top ten clones.

The sequence was obtained from a man aged 25 to 40 in good health and CMV-seropositive. The sequenced sample consisted of PBMCs. The rearrangement combines TRBV4-3 with TRBJ2-3; too little of a D gene remains to name it. The CDR3 region has the sequence CASSQEHGSTDTQYF. The nucleotides are TGCGCCAGCAGCCAAGAGCACGGGAGCACAGATACGCAGTATTTT.